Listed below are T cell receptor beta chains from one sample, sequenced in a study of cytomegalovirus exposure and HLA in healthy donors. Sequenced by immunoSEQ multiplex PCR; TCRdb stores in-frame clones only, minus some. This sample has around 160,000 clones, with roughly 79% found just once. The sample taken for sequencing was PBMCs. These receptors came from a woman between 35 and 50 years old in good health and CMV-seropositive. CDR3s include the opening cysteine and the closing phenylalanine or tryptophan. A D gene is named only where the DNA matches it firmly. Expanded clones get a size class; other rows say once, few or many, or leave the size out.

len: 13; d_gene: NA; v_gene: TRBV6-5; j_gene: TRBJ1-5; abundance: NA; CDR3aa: CASSPYSNQPQHF; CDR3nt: TGTGCCAGCAGTCCTTATAGCAATCAGCCCCAGCATTTT
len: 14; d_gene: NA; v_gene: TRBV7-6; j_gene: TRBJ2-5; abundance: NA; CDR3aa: CASSLAGGGETQYF; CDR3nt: TGTGCCAGCAGCTTAGCTGGGGGCGGAGAGACCCAGTACTTC
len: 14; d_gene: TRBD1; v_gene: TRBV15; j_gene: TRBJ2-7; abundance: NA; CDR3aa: CATRRAQGAREQYF; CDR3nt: TGTGCCACCCGTCGGGCACAGGGGGCACGGGAGCAGTACTTC
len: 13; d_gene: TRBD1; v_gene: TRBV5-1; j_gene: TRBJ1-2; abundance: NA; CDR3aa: CASSLQGEGGYTF; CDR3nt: TGCGCCAGCAGCCTACAGGGGGAAGGTGGCTACACCTTC
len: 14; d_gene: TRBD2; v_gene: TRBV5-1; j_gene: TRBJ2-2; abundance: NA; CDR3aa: CASSTGLGTGELFF; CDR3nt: TGCGCCAGCAGCACGGGACTAGGGACCGGGGAGCTGTTTTTT
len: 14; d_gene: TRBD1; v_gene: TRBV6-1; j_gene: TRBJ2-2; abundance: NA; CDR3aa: CASSEYRGLGELFF; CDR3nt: TGTGCCAGCAGTGAATACAGGGGTCTCGGGGAGCTGTTTTTT
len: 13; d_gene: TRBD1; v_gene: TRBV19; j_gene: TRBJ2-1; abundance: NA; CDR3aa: CASSISGGGEQFF; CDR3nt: TGTGCCAGTAGTATCTCAGGGGGTGGGGAGCAGTTCTTC
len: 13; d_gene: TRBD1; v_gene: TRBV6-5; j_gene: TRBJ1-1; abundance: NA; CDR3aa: CASNPDRAPEAFF; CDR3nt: TGTGCCAGCAACCCGGACAGGGCCCCTGAAGCTTTCTTT
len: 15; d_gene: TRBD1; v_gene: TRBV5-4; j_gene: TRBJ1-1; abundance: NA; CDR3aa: CASSFRQGGGTEAFF; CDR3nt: TGTGCCAGCAGCTTCAGACAGGGGGGTGGCACTGAAGCTTTCTTT
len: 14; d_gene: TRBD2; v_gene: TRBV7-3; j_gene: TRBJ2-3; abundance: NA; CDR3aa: CASSGGGHTDTQYF; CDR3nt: TGTGCCAGCAGCGGCGGGGGGCACACAGATACGCAGTATTTT
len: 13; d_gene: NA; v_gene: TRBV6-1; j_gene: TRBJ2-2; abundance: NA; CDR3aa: CASSEGTVGELFF; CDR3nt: TGTGCCAGCAGTGAAGGGACAGTCGGGGAGCTGTTTTTT
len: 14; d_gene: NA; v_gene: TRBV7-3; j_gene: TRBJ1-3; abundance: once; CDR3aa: CASSPGSPGNTIYF; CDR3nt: TGTGCCAGCAGTCCAGGGTCCCCAGGGAACACCATATATTTT
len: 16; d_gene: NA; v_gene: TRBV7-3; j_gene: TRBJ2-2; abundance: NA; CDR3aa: CASSLTGLANTGELFF; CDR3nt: TGTGCCAGCAGCTTAACCGGTCTCGCGAACACCGGGGAGCTGTTTTTT
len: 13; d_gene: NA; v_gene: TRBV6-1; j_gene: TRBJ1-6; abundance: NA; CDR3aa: CASSEQVNSPLHF; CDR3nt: TGTGCCAGCAGTGAACAGGTTAATTCACCCCTCCACTTT
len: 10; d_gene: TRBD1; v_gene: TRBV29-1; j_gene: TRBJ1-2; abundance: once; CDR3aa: CSVDREGYTF; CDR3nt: TGCAGCGTGGACAGGGAAGGCTACACCTTC
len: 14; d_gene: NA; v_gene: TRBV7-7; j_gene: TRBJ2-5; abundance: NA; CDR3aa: CASSSVGVKETQYF; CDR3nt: TGTGCCAGCAGTTCGGTCGGGGTGAAAGAGACCCAGTACTTC
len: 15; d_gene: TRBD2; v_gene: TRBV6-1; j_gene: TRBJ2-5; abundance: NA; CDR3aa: CASSGLAGGHETQYF; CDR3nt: TGTGCCAGCAGTGGACTAGCGGGGGGGCATGAGACCCAGTACTTC
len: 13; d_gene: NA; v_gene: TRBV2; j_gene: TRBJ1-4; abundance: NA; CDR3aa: CAGRQEQNEKLFF; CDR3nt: TGTGCCGGCAGACAGGAACAAAATGAAAAACTGTTTTTT
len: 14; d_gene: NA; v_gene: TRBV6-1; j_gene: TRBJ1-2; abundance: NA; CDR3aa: CASSELGSSRSYTF; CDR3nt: TGTGCCAGCAGTGAATTGGGCTCCAGTCGGAGCTACACCTTC
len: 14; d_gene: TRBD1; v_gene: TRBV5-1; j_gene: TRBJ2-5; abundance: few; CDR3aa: CASSFGQATETQYF; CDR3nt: TGCGCCAGCAGCTTTGGACAGGCCACAGAGACCCAGTACTTC
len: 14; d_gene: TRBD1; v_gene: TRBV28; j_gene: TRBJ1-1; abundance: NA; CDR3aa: CASSTGQGGTEAFF; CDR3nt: TGTGCCAGCAGTACAGGACAGGGGGGCACTGAAGCTTTCTTT
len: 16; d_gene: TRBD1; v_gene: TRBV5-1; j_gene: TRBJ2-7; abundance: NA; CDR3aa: CASSPRTGAIPYEQYF; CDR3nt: TGCGCCAGCAGCCCGCGGACAGGGGCCATTCCCTACGAGCAGTACTTC
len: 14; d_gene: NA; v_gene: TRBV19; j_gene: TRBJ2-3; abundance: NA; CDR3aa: CASSLPTGTDTQYF; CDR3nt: TGTGCCAGTAGCCTTCCGACAGGCACAGATACGCAGTATTTT
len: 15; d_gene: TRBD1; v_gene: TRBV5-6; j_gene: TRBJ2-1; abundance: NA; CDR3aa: CASSLPGQGQNEQFF; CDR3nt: TGTGCCAGCAGTCTACCTGGACAGGGGCAAAATGAGCAGTTCTTC
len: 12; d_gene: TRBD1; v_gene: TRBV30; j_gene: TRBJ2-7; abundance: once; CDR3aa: CAWSVQGYEQYF; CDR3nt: TGTGCCTGGAGTGTACAGGGGTACGAGCAGTACTTC
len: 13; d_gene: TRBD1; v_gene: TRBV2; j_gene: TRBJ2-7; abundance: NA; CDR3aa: CASLGTGALEQYF; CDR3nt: TGTGCCAGCTTGGGGACAGGGGCCCTCGAGCAGTACTTC
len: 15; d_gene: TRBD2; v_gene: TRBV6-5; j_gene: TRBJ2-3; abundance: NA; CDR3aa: CASSYSGGGADTQYF; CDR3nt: TGTGCCAGCAGTTATTCGGGCGGGGGGGCTGATACGCAGTATTTT
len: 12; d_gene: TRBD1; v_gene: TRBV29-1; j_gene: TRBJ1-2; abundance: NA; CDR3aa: CSVGQGVGGYTF; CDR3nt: TGCAGCGTCGGACAGGGGGTAGGTGGCTACACCTTC
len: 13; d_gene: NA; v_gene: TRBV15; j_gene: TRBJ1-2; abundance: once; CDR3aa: CATSRGTDLGYTF; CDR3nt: TGTGCCACCAGCAGAGGGACAGACCTTGGCTACACCTTC
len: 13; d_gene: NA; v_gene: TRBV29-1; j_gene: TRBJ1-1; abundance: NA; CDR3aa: CSALAVANTEAFF; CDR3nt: TGCAGCGCGTTGGCGGTGGCGAACACTGAAGCTTTCTTT
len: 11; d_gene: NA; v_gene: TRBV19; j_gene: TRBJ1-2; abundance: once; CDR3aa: CASRSGPYTTF; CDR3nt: TGTGCCAGTAGGTCAGGGCCTTACACCACCTTC
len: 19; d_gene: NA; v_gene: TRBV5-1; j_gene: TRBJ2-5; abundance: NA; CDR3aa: CASSLARDSRMGSQETQYF; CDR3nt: TGCGCCAGCAGCTTGGCCCGGGACTCCCGTATGGGGAGCCAAGAGACCCAGTACTTC
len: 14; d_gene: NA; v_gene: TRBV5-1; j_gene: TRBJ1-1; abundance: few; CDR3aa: CASSLGQRGTEAFF; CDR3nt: TGCGCCAGCAGCTTGGGCCAGCGTGGCACTGAAGCTTTCTTT
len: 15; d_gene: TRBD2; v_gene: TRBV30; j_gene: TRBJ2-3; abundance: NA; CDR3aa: CAWIPSGRETDTQYF; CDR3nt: TGTGCCTGGATTCCCTCCGGGAGGGAGACAGATACGCAGTATTTT
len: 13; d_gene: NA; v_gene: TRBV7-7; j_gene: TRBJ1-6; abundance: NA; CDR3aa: CASSLEAGSPLHF; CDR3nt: TGTGCCAGCAGCTTAGAGGCGGGTTCACCCCTCCACTTT
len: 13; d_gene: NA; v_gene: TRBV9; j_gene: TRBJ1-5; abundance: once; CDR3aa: CAGSVGGNQPQHF; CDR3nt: TGTGCCGGCAGCGTAGGCGGCAATCAGCCCCAGCATTTT
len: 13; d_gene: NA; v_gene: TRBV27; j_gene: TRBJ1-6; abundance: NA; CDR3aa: CASSLSINSPLHF; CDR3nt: TGTGCCAGCAGTTTATCTATTAATTCACCCCTCCACTTT
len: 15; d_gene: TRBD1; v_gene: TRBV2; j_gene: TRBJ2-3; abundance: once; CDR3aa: CAIPRRTGSTDTQYF; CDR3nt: TGTGCCATCCCCCGCCGGACAGGGAGCACAGATACGCAGTATTTT
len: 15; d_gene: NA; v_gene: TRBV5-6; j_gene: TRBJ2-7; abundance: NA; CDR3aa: CASSLGTFSADEQYF; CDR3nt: TGTGCCAGCAGCTTAGGTACATTCTCCGCGGACGAGCAGTACTTC
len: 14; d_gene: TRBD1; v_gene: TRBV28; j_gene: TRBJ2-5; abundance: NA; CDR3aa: CASSGQGSQETQYF; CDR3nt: TGTGCCAGCAGCGGACAGGGGAGCCAAGAGACCCAGTACTTC
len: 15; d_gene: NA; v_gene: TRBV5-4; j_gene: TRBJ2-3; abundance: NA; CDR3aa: CASSRGEVGTDTQYF; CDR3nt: TGTGCCAGCAGCCGAGGGGAGGTCGGCACAGATACGCAGTATTTT
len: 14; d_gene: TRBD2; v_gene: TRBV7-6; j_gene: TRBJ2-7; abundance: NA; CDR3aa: CASSQTSGDYEQYF; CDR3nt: TGTGCCAGCAGTCAGACTAGCGGGGACTACGAGCAGTACTTC
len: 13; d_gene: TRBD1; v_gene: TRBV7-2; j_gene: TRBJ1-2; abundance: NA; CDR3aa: CASSLDRGSGYTF; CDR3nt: TGTGCCAGCAGCCTCGACAGGGGAAGTGGCTACACCTTC
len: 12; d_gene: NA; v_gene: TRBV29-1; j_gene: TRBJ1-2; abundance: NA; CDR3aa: CSVPGAINGYTF; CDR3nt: TGCAGCGTTCCAGGGGCGATAAATGGCTACACCTTC
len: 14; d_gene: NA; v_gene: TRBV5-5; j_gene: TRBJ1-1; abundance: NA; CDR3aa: CASSGSIQASEAFF; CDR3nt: TGTGCCAGCAGCGGATCCATCCAGGCTTCCGAAGCTTTCTTT
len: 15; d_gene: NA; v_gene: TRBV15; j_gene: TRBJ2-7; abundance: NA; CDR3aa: CATSRDLDRNYEQYF; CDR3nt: TGTGCCACCAGCAGAGATTTGGACAGAAACTACGAGCAGTACTTC
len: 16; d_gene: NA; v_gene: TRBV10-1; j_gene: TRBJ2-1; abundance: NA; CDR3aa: CASSEGALPIYNEQFF; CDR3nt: TGCGCCAGCAGTGAGGGGGCCCTACCCATTTACAATGAGCAGTTCTTC